Given below is one T cell receptor (beta chain) in context. The data originate from a study of blood T cell repertoires in COVID-19. Turning to the study itself: Samples of COVID-19 (acute and convalescent) were obtained from the United States, Italy and Spain. T cells, B-cell-depleted T cells, or PBMCs provided the cDNA or gDNA that served as material.

This table comes from immunoSEQ multiplex PCR, and its TCRdb copy is limited to in-frame clones, with some not included. Of 200,000 to 250,000 clones listed, around 82% are singletons. Cohort placement rested on clinical history that participants reported themselves. With 3 bases removed from V and 5 bases from J, the gap between germline ends came to 13 bases. Looked up from germline, CDR1 is LGHDT and CDR2 is YNNKEL (reference sequence). The CDR3 consists of 14 residues. The sample taken for sequencing was PBMCs or T cells enriched from blood (not recorded which). This receptor was obtained from a woman in her forties or fifties who had been exposed to COVID-19. The chain employs TRBV3-1 (or the pseudogene TRBV3-2) and TRBJ1-1; D is undetermined. CDR3 region: CASSQSHAGTEAFF. The CDR3 DNA sequence: TGTGCCAGCAGCCAGAGTCATGCGGGGACTGAAGCTTTCTTT.